Listed below are T cell receptor beta chains from one sample, sequenced in a study of shared clonotypes between healthy human individuals. Generated by immunoSEQ multiplex PCR, the TCRdb table keeps only in-frame clones and is missing some. The profile covers about a million clones, with approximately 68% appearing a single time and approximately 1.5% taken by the ten largest. The sequenced sample consisted of memory CD4+ T cells sorted from blood. All receptors come from a man between 18 and 35 years old in good health. Each CDR3 is given with its conserved first and last residue. Fields, in order: CDR3 protein, J gene, V gene.

CDR3 protein: CASNPASGQDTQYF
J gene: TRBJ2-3
V gene: TRBV4-2

CDR3 protein: CASSYEGNQPQHF
J gene: TRBJ1-5
V gene: TRBV6-5

CDR3 protein: CASSLTLYEQYF
J gene: TRBJ2-7
V gene: TRBV7-9

CDR3 protein: CASSYWGSGELFF
J gene: TRBJ2-2
V gene: TRBV7-2

CDR3 protein: CASSKTSGDTGELFF
J gene: TRBJ2-2
V gene: TRBV7-9

CDR3 protein: CASMLRGSNQPQHF
J gene: TRBJ1-5
V gene: TRBV2

CDR3 protein: CASSFGRGNTIYF
J gene: TRBJ1-3
V gene: TRBV5-4

CDR3 protein: CASTFPGRSTDTQYF
J gene: TRBJ2-3
V gene: TRBV7-9

CDR3 protein: CASSSRRGTNVLTF
J gene: TRBJ2-6
V gene: TRBV11-2

CDR3 protein: CASSQAGQGETQYF
J gene: TRBJ2-5
V gene: TRBV14

CDR3 protein: CAKDSNVQPQHF
J gene: TRBJ1-5
V gene: TRBV10-3

CDR3 protein: CASSPDRGKGPQHF
J gene: TRBJ1-5
V gene: TRBV5-5

CDR3 protein: CASSSQGRQPQHF
J gene: TRBJ1-5
V gene: TRBV27

CDR3 protein: CASSYQTGLESPLHF
J gene: TRBJ1-6
V gene: TRBV6-5

CDR3 protein: CASSEDRVNSPLHF
J gene: TRBJ1-6
V gene: TRBV6-1

CDR3 protein: CASSLGTKNGYTF
J gene: TRBJ1-2
V gene: TRBV5-1

CDR3 protein: CAAQGARNSPLHF
J gene: TRBJ1-6
V gene: TRBV6-5

CDR3 protein: CAISESGLRKGNTIYF
J gene: TRBJ1-3
V gene: TRBV10-3

CDR3 protein: CASSSYAGNEKLFF
J gene: TRBJ1-4
V gene: TRBV5-1

CDR3 protein: CASSFAQGRRTGELFF
J gene: TRBJ2-2
V gene: TRBV27

CDR3 protein: CAWGTGSETQYF
J gene: TRBJ2-5
V gene: TRBV30

CDR3 protein: CASSESIQPLRANSPLHF
J gene: TRBJ1-6
V gene: TRBV25-1

CDR3 protein: CASSLEGSSTDTQYF
J gene: TRBJ2-3
V gene: TRBV7-9

CDR3 protein: CAIRGSGGPNEKLFF
J gene: TRBJ1-4
V gene: TRBV10-3

CDR3 protein: CASTLGTGNQPQHF
J gene: TRBJ1-5
V gene: TRBV28

CDR3 protein: CASSTGLAAGIETQYF
J gene: TRBJ2-5
V gene: TRBV5-1

CDR3 protein: CASSVYDLQETQYF
J gene: TRBJ2-5
V gene: TRBV5-1

CDR3 protein: CASSLTGLLISYNEQFF
J gene: TRBJ2-1
V gene: TRBV7-2

CDR3 protein: CASSLFPRQGSYEQYF
J gene: TRBJ2-7
V gene: TRBV4-1

CDR3 protein: CASSLGQGGNSPLHF
J gene: TRBJ1-6
V gene: TRBV5-1

CDR3 protein: CARSLGQGASYNEQFF
J gene: TRBJ2-1
V gene: TRBV5-3

CDR3 protein: CASAVAGGETQYF
J gene: TRBJ2-5
V gene: TRBV7-9

CDR3 protein: CASISLYEQFF
J gene: TRBJ2-1
V gene: TRBV2

CDR3 protein: CATSRRRGLYEQYF
J gene: TRBJ2-7
V gene: TRBV15

CDR3 protein: CASRETGAGTDTQYF
J gene: TRBJ2-3
V gene: TRBV2

CDR3 protein: CAWSVRGGTRGEQYF
J gene: TRBJ2-7
V gene: TRBV30

CDR3 protein: CAWSSGGSYNEQFF
J gene: TRBJ2-1
V gene: TRBV30

CDR3 protein: CASSGVAFQRETQYF
J gene: TRBJ2-5
V gene: TRBV5-6